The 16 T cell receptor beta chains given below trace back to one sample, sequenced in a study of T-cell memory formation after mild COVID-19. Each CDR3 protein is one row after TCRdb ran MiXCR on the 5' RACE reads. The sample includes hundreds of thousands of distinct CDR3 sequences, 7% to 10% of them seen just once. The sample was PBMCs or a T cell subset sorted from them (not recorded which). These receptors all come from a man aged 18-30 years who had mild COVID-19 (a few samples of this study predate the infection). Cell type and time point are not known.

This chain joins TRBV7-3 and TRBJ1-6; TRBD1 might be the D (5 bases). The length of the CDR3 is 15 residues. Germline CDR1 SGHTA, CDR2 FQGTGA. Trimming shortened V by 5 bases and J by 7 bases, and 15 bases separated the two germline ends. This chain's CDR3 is CASSGGTGGNSPLHF. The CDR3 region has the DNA TGTGCCAGCAGCGGGGGGACGGGAGGAAATTCACCCCTCCACTTT.

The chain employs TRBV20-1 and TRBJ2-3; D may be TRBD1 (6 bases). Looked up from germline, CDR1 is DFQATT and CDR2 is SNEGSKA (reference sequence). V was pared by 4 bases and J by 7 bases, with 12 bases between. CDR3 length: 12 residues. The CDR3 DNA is TGCAGTGCTATCACAGGGTTGAATACGCAGTATTTT. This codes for CSAITGLNTQYF.

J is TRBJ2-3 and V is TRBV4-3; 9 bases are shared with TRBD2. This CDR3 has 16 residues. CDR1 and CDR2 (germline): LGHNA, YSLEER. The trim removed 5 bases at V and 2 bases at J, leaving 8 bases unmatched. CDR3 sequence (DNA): TGCGCCAGCAGCTCCCGTGAGCGGGGGGTCACAGATACGCAGTATTTT. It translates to CASSSRERGVTDTQYF.

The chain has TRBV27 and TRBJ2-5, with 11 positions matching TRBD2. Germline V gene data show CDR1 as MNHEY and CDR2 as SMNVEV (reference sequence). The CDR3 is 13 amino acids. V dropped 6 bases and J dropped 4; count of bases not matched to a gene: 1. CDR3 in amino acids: CASRGLAGETQYF. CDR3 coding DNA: TGTGCCAGCAGAGGACTAGCGGGAGAGACCCAGTACTTC.

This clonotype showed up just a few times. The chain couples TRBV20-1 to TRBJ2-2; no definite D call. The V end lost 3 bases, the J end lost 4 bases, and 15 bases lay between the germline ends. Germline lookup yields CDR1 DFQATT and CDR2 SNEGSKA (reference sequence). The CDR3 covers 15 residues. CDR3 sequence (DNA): TGCAGTGCTAGTCCGGCTAGGAAGTTCACCGGGGAGCTGTTTTTT. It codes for CSASPARKFTGELFF.

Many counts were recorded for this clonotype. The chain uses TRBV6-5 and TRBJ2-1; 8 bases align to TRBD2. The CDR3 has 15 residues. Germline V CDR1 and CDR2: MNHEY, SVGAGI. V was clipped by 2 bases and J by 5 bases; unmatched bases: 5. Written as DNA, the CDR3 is TGTGCCAGCAGTTACAGGACTAGCATCCACAATGAGCAGTTCTTC. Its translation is CASSYRTSIHNEQFF.

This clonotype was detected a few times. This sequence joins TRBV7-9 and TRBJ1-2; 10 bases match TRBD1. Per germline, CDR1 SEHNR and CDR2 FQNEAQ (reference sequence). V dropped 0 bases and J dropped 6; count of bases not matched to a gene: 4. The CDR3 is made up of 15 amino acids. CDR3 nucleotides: TGTGCCAGCAGCTTAGCGGGACAGGGGAGGGATGGCTACACCTTC. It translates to CASSLAGQGRDGYTF.

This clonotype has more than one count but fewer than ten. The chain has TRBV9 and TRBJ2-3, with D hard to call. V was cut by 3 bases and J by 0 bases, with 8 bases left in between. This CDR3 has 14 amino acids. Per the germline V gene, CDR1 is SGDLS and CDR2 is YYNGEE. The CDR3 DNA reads TGTGCCAGCAGCGGTGTCTTTAGCACAGATACGCAGTATTTT. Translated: CASSGVFSTDTQYF.

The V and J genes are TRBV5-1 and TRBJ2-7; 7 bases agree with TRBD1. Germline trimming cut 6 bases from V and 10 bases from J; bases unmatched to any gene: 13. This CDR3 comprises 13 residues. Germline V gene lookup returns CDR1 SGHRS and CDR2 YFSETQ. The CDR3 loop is CASTPTTGTDQYV. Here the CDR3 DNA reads TGCGCCAGCACCCCTACGACAGGGACCGATCAGTACGTC.

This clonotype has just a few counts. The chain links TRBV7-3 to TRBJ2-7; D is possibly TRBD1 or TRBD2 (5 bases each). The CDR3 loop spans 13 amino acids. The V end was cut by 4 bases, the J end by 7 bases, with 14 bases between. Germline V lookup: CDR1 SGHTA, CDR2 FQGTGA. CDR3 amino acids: CASSSAGSAEQYF. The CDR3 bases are TGTGCCAGCAGCTCTGCAGGGAGTGCGGAGCAGTACTTC.

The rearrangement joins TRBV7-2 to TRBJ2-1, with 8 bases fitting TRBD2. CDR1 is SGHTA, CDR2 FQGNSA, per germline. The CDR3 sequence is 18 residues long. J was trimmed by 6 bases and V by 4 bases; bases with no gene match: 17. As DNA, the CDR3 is TGTGCCAGCAGCTCCCCAGGGACCGCCAATCGGGGGGGCAATGAGCAGTTCTTC. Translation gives CASSSPGTANRGGNEQFF.

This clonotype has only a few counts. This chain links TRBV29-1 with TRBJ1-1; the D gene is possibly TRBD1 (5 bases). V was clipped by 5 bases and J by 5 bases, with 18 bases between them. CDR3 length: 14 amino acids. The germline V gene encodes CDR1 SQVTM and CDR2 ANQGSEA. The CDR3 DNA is TGCAGCGTTCAAGGGGATTTTGGGGGGACTGAAGCTTTCTTT. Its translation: CSVQGDFGGTEAFF.

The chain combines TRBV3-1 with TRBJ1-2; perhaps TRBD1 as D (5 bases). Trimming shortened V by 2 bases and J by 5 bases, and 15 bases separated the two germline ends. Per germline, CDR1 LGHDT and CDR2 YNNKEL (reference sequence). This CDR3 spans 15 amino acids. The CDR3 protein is CASSQTPEGNYGYTF. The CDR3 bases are TGTGCCAGCAGCCAAACCCCCGAGGGGAATTATGGCTACACCTTC.

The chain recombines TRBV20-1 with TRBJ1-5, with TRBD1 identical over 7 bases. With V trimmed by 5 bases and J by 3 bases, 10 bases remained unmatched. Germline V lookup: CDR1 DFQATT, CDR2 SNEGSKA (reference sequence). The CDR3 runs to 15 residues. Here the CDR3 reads CSAVQRQGVNQPQHF. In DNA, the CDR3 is TGCAGTGCTGTCCAGAGACAGGGCGTCAATCAGCCCCAGCATTTT.

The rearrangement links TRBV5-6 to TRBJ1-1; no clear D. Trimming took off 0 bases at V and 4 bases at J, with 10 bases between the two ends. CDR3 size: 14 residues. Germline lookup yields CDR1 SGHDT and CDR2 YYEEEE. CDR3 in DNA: TGTGCCAGCAGCTTGGCCGGGCGGTTCACTGAAGCTTTCTTT. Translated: CASSLAGRFTEAFF.

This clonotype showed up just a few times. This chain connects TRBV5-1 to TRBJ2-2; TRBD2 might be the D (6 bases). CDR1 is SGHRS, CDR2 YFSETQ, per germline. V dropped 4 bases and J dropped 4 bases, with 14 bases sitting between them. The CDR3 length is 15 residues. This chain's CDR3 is CASSPGTLTTGELFF. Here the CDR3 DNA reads TGCGCCAGCAGCCCCGGGACTCTTACCACCGGGGAGCTGTTTTTT. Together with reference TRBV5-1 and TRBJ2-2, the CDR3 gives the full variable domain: KAGVTQTPRYLIKTRGQQVTLSCSPISGHRSVSWYQQTPGQGLQFLFEYFSETQRNKGNFPGRFSGRQFSNSRSEMNVSTLELGDSALYLCASSPGTLTTGELFFGEGSRLTVL.